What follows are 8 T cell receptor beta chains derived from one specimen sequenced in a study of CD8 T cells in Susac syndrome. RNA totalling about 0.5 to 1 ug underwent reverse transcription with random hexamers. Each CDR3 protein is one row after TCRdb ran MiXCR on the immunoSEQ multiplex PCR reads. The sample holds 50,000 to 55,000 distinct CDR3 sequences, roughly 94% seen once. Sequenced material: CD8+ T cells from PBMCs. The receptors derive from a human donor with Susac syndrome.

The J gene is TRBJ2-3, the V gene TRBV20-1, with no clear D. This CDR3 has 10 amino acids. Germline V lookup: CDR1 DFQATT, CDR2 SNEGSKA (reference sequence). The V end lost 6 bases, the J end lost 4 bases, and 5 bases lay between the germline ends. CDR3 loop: CSAKADTQYF. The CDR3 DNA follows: TGCAGTGCCAAGGCAGATACGCAGTATTTT.

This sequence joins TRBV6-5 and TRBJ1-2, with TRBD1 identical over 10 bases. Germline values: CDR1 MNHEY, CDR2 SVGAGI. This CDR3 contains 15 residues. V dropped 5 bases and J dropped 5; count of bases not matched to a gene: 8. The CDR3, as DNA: TGTGCCAGCAGTCGAACCAGACAGGGGGCTTATGGCTACACCTTC. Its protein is CASSRTRQGAYGYTF.

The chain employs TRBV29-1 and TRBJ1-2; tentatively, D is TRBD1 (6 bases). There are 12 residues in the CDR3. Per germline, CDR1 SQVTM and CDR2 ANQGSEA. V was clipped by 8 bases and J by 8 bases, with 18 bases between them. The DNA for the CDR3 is TGCAGCTGGTTGGACAGCCTTCGGGGCTACACCTTC. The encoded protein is CSWLDSLRGYTF.

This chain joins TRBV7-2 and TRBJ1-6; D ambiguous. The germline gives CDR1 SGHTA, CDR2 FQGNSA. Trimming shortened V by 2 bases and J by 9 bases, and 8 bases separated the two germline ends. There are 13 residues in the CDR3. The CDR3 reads CASSLNSGSPLHF. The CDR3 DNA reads TGTGCCAGCAGCTTAAATTCCGGTTCACCCCTCCACTTT.

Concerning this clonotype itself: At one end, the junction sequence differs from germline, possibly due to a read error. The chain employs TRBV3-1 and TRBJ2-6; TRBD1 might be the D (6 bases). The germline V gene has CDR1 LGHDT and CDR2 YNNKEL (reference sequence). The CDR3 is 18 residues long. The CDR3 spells CASTQPGHHSSGANVLTF. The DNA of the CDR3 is TGTGCCAGCACCCAACCGGGACACCATAGCTCTGGGGCCAACGTCCTGACTTTC.

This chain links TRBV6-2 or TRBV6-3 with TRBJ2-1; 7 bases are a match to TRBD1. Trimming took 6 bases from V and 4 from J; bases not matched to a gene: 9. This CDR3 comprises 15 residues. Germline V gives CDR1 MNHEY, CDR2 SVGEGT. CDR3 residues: CASSGDSRNYNEQFF. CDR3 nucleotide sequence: TGTGCCAGCAGCGGGGACAGCAGGAATTACAATGAGCAGTTCTTC.

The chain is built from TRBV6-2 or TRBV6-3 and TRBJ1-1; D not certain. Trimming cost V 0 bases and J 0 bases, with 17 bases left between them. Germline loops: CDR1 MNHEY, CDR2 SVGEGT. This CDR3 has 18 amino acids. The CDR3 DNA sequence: TGTGCCAGCAGTTACTCATCGGGTCTGCTGCCTCTGAACACTGAAGCTTTCTTT. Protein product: CASSYSSGLLPLNTEAFF.

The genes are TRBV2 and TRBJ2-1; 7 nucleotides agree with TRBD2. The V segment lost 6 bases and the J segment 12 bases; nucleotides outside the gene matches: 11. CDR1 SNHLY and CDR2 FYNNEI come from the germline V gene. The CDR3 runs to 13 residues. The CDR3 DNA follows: TGTGCCAGCAGGGGAGGGGCCCTTATTTGGCAGTTCTTC. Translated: CASRGGALIWQFF.